Reported below is one TCR beta chain. This sample stems from a study of T-cell memory formation after mild COVID-19. Germline V CDR1 and CDR2: KGHSH, LQKENI. The CDR3 is 16 residues long. Trimming shortened V by 5 bases and J by 2 bases, and 17 bases separated the two germline ends. TCRdb re-called the 5' RACE reads with MiXCR, one entry per CDR3 protein. The repertoire holds 500,000 to 550,000 distinct CDR3 sequences, with over 20% as singletons. Sequenced material: PBMCs or a T cell subset sorted from them (not recorded which). The clonotype was recovered from an adult woman who had mild COVID-19 (a few samples of this study predate the infection). Cell type and time point are not known. V is TRBV18 and J is TRBJ2-3; D unresolved. The CDR3 is CASSSTAPTATDTQYF. The CDR3 DNA follows: TGTGCCAGCTCATCAACAGCGCCCACCGCCACAGATACGCAGTATTTT. The full variable domain, rest sourced from reference TRBV18 and TRBJ2-3, is NAGVMQNPRHLVRRRGQEARLRCSPMKGHSHVYWYRQLPEEGLKFMVYLQKENIIDESGMPKERFSAEFPKEGPSILRIQQVVRGDSAAYFCASSSTAPTATDTQYFGPGTRLTVL.